One and the same sample provided the 2 T cell receptor beta chains below, sequenced in a study of blood T cells in healthy people across ages. The authors ran a second PCR of roughly 7 to 11 cycles using a sample-barcoded 5' primer and a J-beta primer mix. TCRdb used MiXCR to reprocess the 5' RACE reads, holding one entry per CDR3 protein. The sample consists of fewer than 2 million distinct CDR3 sequences, approximately 40% of them appearing once. The sequencing input was blood. All receptors come from a human donor in good health.

The chain combines TRBV28 with TRBJ1-1; weak D call: TRBD1 (6 bases). Trimming cost V 3 bases and J 0 bases, with 11 bases left between them. The CDR3 totals 15 residues. CDR1 is MDHEN, CDR2 SYDVKM, per germline. CDR3 amino acids: CASSLVDRLNTEAFF. Here the CDR3 DNA reads TGTGCCAGCAGTTTGGTAGACAGGCTGAACACTGAAGCTTTCTTT.

This clonotype came up a few times. The J gene is TRBJ2-7, the V gene TRBV5-1; D perhaps matches TRBD1 (6 bases). The V gene's germline CDR1 is SGHRS and CDR2 YFSETQ. The CDR3 consists of 12 residues. V was clipped by 3 bases and J by 5 bases, with 9 bases between them. Here the CDR3 DNA reads TGCGCCAGCAGCTACAGACAGGACGAGCAGTACTTC. Residues: CASSYRQDEQYF.